Described below is a single T cell receptor beta chain sequence and its context. Its antigen is not known. The junction departs from the called germline gene at one end, perhaps through a read error. The data originate from a study of blood T cells in healthy people across ages. A second roughly 6 to 12 cycle PCR used barcoded and J-beta primers. The template-switch adaptor, which had 12 random nucleotides, put a tag on each cDNA molecule. Every sample returned 2.5 million or more CDR3-containing paired-end reads. TCRdb re-called the 5' RACE reads with MiXCR, one entry per CDR3 protein. In the table there are roughly 1,500,000 distinct CDR3 sequences, roughly 30% of which are singletons. Study-level findings and limits: Significant beta diversity loss was already apparent by age roughly 43, declining roughly linearly.

The CDR3 spans 12 residues. Germline V gene data show CDR1 as LNHNV and CDR2 as YYDKDF (reference sequence). A minimum of 5 micrograms of total RNA was extracted per sample. The sequencing sample was made of blood. The receptor comes from a woman younger than 45 in good health. J is TRBJ2-5 and V is TRBV15; D gene ambiguous. CDR3 residues: CATSRDGQTQYF. DNA for the CDR3: TGCGCCACCAGCAGAGATGGGCAGACCCAGTACTTC.